These 10 T cell receptor beta chains were sequenced from one sample in a study of control samples from healthy donors and cancer patients. Libraries were prepared by immunoSEQ multiplex PCR; TCRdb keeps only in-frame clonotypes and omits some of them. The data show 200,000 to 250,000 clones, around 94% seen once. The sequenced material came from blood. These receptors all stem from a man aged 45-65 years in good health.

The chain is built from TRBV24-1 and TRBJ2-1, with 7 bases aligning to TRBD1. The V and J ends lost 4 bases and 4 bases, in that order; junction bases with no gene match: 9. CDR3 length: 16 residues. The germline gives CDR1 KGHDR, CDR2 SFDVKD. The CDR3, as DNA: TGTGCCACCAGTGACCCTCGACAGGGCTCATACAATGAGCAGTTCTTC. This codes for CATSDPRQGSYNEQFF.

This clone appeared once. The chain uses TRBV12-3 or TRBV12-4 and TRBJ1-4; 8 positions agree with TRBD1. V was pared by 7 bases and J by 8 bases, with 6 bases of the junction left unmatched. The CDR3 spans 13 residues. The CDR3 nucleotides read TGTGCCAGCAAGGGGACAGGAGGAGAAAAACTGTTTTTT. Its protein product is CASKGTGGEKLFF.

This rearrangement joins TRBV7-9 to TRBJ2-2; D is possibly TRBD2 (6 bases). Germline V gene data show CDR1 as SEHNR and CDR2 as FQNEAQ (reference sequence). V lost 5 bases to trimming and J lost 3 bases, with 16 bases between them. The CDR3 sequence is 16 residues long. CDR3 nucleotide sequence: TGTGCCAGCAGCCAAGGTGCGGGGCGGGACACCGGGGAGCTGTTTTTT. As protein: CASSQGAGRDTGELFF.

V is TRBV5-5 and J is TRBJ1-1; 9 positions match TRBD1. Trimming took 5 bases from V and 11 from J; bases not matched to a gene: 13. The length of the CDR3 is 14 residues. The germline CDR1 and CDR2 sequences are SGHKS and YYEKEE (reference sequence). CDR3 amino acids: CASRYDRTGVLAFF. The CDR3 DNA reads TGTGCCAGCAGATATGACAGGACAGGGGTCCTTGCTTTCTTT.

J is TRBJ1-2 and V is TRBV6-2 or TRBV6-3; D uncertain. V shed 7 bases and J shed 2 bases, with 11 bases lying between them. This CDR3 spans 13 amino acids. The V gene's germline CDR1 is MNHEY and CDR2 SVGEGT. The CDR3 nucleotides read TGTGCCAGCATCCCCAATAGGAACTATGGCTACACCTTC. This gives the protein CASIPNRNYGYTF.

The chain couples TRBV28 to TRBJ1-1, with D perhaps matching TRBD1 (6 bases). With 4 bases removed from V and 10 bases from J, the gap between germline ends came to 16 bases. Germline V gene sequence: CDR1 MDHEN, CDR2 SYDVKM. This CDR3 comprises 13 residues. The DNA for the CDR3 is TGTGCCAGCAGTTCCCCGGGGGGCCGCGTAGCTTTCTTT. Translating gives CASSSPGGRVAFF.

This rearrangement joins TRBV6-5 to TRBJ1-1, with a tentative D call TRBD1 (5 bases). V lost 6 bases and J lost 10, with 18 bases in between. The CDR3 is 13 amino acids. The germline V gene has CDR1 MNHEY and CDR2 SVGAGI. The CDR3 region is CASSLRQLGRAFF. The CDR3 DNA is TGTGCCAGCAGCCTACGACAGCTCGGGCGAGCTTTCTTT.

This chain uses TRBV5-4 with TRBJ1-2, with 9 bases aligning to TRBD1. The CDR3 covers 15 residues. V gave up 4 bases and J gave up 4 bases; unmatched junction bases: 8. Germline V gene data show CDR1 as SGHNT and CDR2 as YYREEE (reference sequence). The CDR3 DNA reads as TGTGCCAGCAGCGAAAAGGGACAGGGAACCTATGGCTACACCTTC. Protein product: CASSEKGQGTYGYTF. Full variable domain (outside the CDR3, taken from reference TRBV5-4 and TRBJ1-2): ETGVTQSPTHLIKTRGQQVTLRCSSQSGHNTVSWYQQALGQGPQFIFQYYREEENGRGNFPPRFSGLQFPNYSSELNVNALELDDSALYLCASSEKGQGTYGYTFGSGTRLTVV.

This clone was observed once. V is TRBV11-2 and J is TRBJ2-5, with 9 bases that match TRBD2. This CDR3 is 20 amino acids long. CDR1 SGHAT and CDR2 FQNNGV come from the germline V gene. V lost 0 bases, J lost 1 base, and 15 bases stayed unmatched. CDR3 DNA: TGTGCCAGCAGCTTAGATCTCCTAGCGGGGAGCTCAACTACCCAAGAGACCCAGTACTTC. This sequence encodes CASSLDLLAGSSTTQETQYF. Together with reference TRBV11-2 and TRBJ2-5, the CDR3 gives the full variable domain: EAGVAQSPRYKIIEKRQSVAFWCNPISGHATLYWYQQILGQGPKLLIQFQNNGVVDDSQLPKDRFSAERLKGVDSTLKIQPAKLEDSAVYLCASSLDLLAGSSTTQETQYFGPGTRLLVL.

This clone showed up just a few times. The chain couples TRBV6-6 to TRBJ2-3; D is unresolved. The germline V and J ends were trimmed by 11 bases and 5 bases, with 8 bases remaining between them. This CDR3 spans 10 amino acids. Germline CDR1 is MNHNY and CDR2 is SVGAGI (reference sequence). This CDR3 is CAVGEDTQYF. In nucleotides, the CDR3 is TGTGCCGTAGGAGAAGATACGCAGTATTTT.